Listed here are 9 T cell receptor beta chains from one sample, sequenced in a study of CD8 T cells in ankylosing spondylitis. Via MiXCR, TCRdb re-called the 5' RACE reads, giving one row per CDR3 protein. Here the sample spans about 360,000 distinct CDR3 sequences, 20% to 25% being singletons. The sequenced sample was blood, either unsorted or a sorted T cell fraction (not recorded which). Source of these receptors: a male donor with ankylosing spondylitis or in good health (not recorded which).

V gene TRBV12-3 or TRBV12-4 combines with J gene TRBJ2-1; TRBD1 matches at 9 bases. This CDR3 is 15 amino acids long. V was pared by 8 bases and J by 10 bases, with 15 bases of the junction left unmatched. CDR3 amino acids: CASGQGLGREVEQFF. For the CDR3, the DNA is TGTGCCAGCGGACAGGGGCTAGGTAGGGAAGTGGAGCAGTTCTTC.

This clonotype was seen a handful of times. V usage is TRBV6-1 and J usage is TRBJ2-5; 7 positions match TRBD1. This CDR3 is 15 amino acids long. CDR1 is MNHNS, CDR2 SASEGT, per germline. V trimming: 4 bases; J trimming: 1 base; junction bases outside the gene matches: 6. The DNA of the CDR3 is TGTGCCAGCAGTGGACAGGGAGTGGCCCAAGAGACCCAGTACTTC. Its translation is CASSGQGVAQETQYF.

This clonotype was seen a few times. The chain carries TRBV12-3 or TRBV12-4 and TRBJ2-1; D may be TRBD2 (6 bases). Trimming took 0 bases from V and 7 from J, leaving 16 bases between them. This CDR3 has 16 amino acids. The CDR3 spells CASSLAPFAGQNEQFF. The DNA for the CDR3 is TGTGCCAGCAGTTTAGCCCCCTTTGCGGGGCAAAATGAGCAGTTCTTC.

This clonotype was observed a handful of times. This chain joins TRBV12-3 or TRBV12-4 and TRBJ2-1; the D is unclear. This CDR3 has 12 amino acids. V lost 6 bases, J lost 8 bases, and 11 bases lay in between. CDR3 bases: TGTGCCAGCAGCCCTAGTGTATATGAGCAGTTCTTC. Translating it yields CASSPSVYEQFF.

The V gene is TRBV29-1, the J gene TRBJ2-1; no definite D call. Germline V gene sequence: CDR1 SQVTM, CDR2 ANQGSEA. Between the trimmed V and J ends, which lost 3 bases and 4 bases, there was a span of 13 bases. This CDR3 comprises 14 residues. CDR3 residues: CSVEGRPLYNEQFF. The CDR3 coding sequence is TGCAGCGTTGAGGGCAGACCTTTGTACAATGAGCAGTTCTTC.

This clonotype was recorded a few times. V and J are TRBV12-3 or TRBV12-4 and TRBJ2-2; no clear D. Trimming cost V 10 bases and J 10 bases, with 16 bases left between them. The length of the CDR3 is 12 residues. CDR3 loop: CAISLNSEELFF. As DNA, the CDR3 is TGTGCCATCTCCCTAAATTCCGAGGAGCTGTTTTTT.

In this sample, this clonotype turned up a few times. J is TRBJ2-2 and V is TRBV19; TRBD1 aligns across 8 bases. The CDR3 contains 16 residues. Trimming removed 8 bases from V and 2 bases from J; junction bases left unmatched: 10. The germline V gene has CDR1 LNHDA and CDR2 SQIVND (reference sequence). CDR3 sequence reads: CASGQGSNFNTGELFF. DNA of the CDR3: TGTGCCAGTGGACAGGGTAGTAATTTCAACACCGGGGAGCTGTTTTTT.

This chain links TRBV20-1 with TRBJ2-7; perhaps TRBD2 as D (6 bases). V was pared by 1 base and J by 0 bases, with 10 bases between. The CDR3 totals 14 residues. CDR1 DFQATT and CDR2 SNEGSKA come from the germline V gene (reference sequence). The CDR3 region has the DNA TGCAGTGCTAGAGTCATCGGGAGCTCCTACGAGCAGTACTTC. Protein product: CSARVIGSSYEQYF.

This clonotype was seen a handful of times. The chain couples TRBV14 to TRBJ2-5; TRBD1 is a possible D gene (5 bases). V gave up 1 base and J gave up 1 base, with 10 bases separating them. This CDR3 spans 15 amino acids. Germline V CDR1 and CDR2: SGHDN, FVKESK. The CDR3, as DNA: TGTGCCAGCAGCCAAGTAGGGGAAGCCCAAGAGACCCAGTACTTC. Protein product: CASSQVGEAQETQYF.